This T cell receptor beta chain emerged from a study of response to subunit inactivated influenza vaccine. In this sample, this clonotype turned up a few times. This CDR3 region has 13 residues. Germline V gives CDR1 DFQATT, CDR2 SNEGSKA (reference sequence). The junction had 4 bases not matched to a gene; V was cut back by 6 bases and J by 3 bases. TCRdb re-analysed the RT-PCR reads in MiXCR, keeping a single row per CDR3 protein. The sample has about 160,000 distinct CDR3 sequences; roughly a tenth are singletons. This TCR was sampled from a man in his fifties who received an inactivated influenza vaccine. The sample here was non-naive T cells sorted from PBMCs, taken more than 35 days after vaccination. This chain uses TRBV20-1 with TRBJ1-2; 10 nucleotides line up with TRBD1. CDR3 bases: TGCAGTGCAGATGGGACAGGGGACTATGGCTACACCTTC. Translating it yields CSADGTGDYGYTF.